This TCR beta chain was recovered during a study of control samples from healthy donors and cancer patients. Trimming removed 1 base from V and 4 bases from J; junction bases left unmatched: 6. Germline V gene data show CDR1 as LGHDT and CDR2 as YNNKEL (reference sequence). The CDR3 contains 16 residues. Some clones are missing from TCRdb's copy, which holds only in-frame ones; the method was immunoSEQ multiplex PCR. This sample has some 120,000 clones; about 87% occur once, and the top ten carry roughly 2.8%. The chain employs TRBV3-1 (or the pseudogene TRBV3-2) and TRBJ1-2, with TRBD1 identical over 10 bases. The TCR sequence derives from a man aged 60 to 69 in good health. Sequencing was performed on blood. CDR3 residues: CASSQGTGGRGYGYTF. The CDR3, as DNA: TGTGCCAGCAGCCAAGGGACAGGGGGTCGGGGCTATGGCTACACCTTC.